Each of the 3 T cell receptor beta chains below was sequenced from the same sample in a study of long-term antiretroviral therapy in people with HIV. It was version v3.0 of the immunoSEQ assay that was run at survey level. The table came from immunoSEQ multiplex PCR; TCRdb's copy has only in-frame clones and leaves some out. The sample has 30,000 to 40,000 clones, around 83% seen once; the top ten hold roughly 5.8%. This sample comprised unsorted PBMCs, obtained 1 year after starting antiretroviral therapy. Source of these receptors: a man between 18 and 35 years old with HIV.

The V and J genes are TRBV13 and TRBJ2-6, with a tentative D call TRBD2 (7 bases). CDR1 is PRHDT, CDR2 FYEKMQ, per germline (reference sequence). CDR3 length: 18 amino acids. Trimming took off 1 base at V and 1 base at J, with 14 bases between the two ends. The CDR3, as DNA: TGTGCCAGCAGCTTAGACGGGGGGCCGGCGTCTGGGGCCAACGTCCTGACTTTC. This gives the protein CASSLDGGPASGANVLTF.

J is TRBJ1-2 and V is TRBV6-5; perhaps TRBD1 as D (5 bases). Germline values: CDR1 MNHEY, CDR2 SVGAGI. The CDR3 runs 13 residues. Trimming pared 3 bases from V and 6 bases from J, leaving 11 bases between. The CDR3 sequence: CASSYLGTDGYTF. The CDR3 DNA follows: TGTGCCAGCAGTTATTTAGGGACCGATGGCTACACCTTC.

The chain joins TRBV6-1 to TRBJ2-5, with D perhaps given as TRBD1 or TRBD2 (5 bases each). This CDR3 has 14 amino acids. Trimming pared 7 bases from V and 6 bases from J, leaving 18 bases between. Germline CDR1 reads MNHNS; CDR2 reads SASEGT. The CDR3 sequence: CASMGSWGSKTQYF. Here the CDR3 DNA reads TGTGCCAGCATGGGGTCCTGGGGGTCGAAGACCCAGTACTTC.